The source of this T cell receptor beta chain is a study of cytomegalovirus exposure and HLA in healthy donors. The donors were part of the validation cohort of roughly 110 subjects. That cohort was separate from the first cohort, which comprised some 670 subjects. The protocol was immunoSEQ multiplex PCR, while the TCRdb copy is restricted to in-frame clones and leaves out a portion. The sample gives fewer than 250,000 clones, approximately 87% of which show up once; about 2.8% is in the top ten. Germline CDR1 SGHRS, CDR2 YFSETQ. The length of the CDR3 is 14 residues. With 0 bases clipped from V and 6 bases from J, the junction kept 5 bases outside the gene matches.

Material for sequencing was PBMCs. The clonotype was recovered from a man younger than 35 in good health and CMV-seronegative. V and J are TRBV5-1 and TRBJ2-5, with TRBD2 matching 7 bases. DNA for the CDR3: TGCGCCAGCAGCTTGGGTCAGGGACTACAGACCCAGTACTTC. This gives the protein CASSLGQGLQTQYF.